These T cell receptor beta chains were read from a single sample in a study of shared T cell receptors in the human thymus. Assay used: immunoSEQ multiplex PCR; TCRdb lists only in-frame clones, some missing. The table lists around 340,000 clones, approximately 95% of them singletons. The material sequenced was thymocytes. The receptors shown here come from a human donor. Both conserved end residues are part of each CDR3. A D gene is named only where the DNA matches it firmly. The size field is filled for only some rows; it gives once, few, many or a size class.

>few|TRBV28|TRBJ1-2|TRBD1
CASSSTGGLGYGYTF
TGTGCCAGCAGTTCGACAGGGGGCTTAGGCTATGGCTACACCTTC
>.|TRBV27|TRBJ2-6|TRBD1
CASSYQQGGAAGANVLTF
TGTGCCAGCAGTTATCAACAGGGGGGCGCGGCTGGGGCCAACGTCCTGACTTTC
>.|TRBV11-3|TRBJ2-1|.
CASSLRADSYNEQFF
TGTGCCAGCAGCTTAAGAGCGGACTCCTACAATGAGCAGTTCTTC
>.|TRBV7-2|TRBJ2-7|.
CASSLALSYEQYF
TGTGCCAGCAGCTTAGCCCTCTCCTACGAGCAGTACTTC
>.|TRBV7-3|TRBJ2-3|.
CASSLPSLTDTQYF
TGTGCCAGCAGCTTGCCAAGCCTCACAGATACGCAGTATTTT
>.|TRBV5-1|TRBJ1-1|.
CASSLGQNHIRTEAFF
TGCGCCAGCAGCTTAGGACAGAATCATATTAGGACTGAAGCTTTCTTT
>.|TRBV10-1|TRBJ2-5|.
CASSDPGRQETQYF
TGCGCCAGCAGTGATCCCGGACGCCAAGAGACCCAGTACTTC
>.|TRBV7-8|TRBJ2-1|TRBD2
CASSWLAGATYNEQFF
TGTGCCAGCAGCTGGTTAGCGGGGGCAACCTACAATGAGCAGTTCTTC
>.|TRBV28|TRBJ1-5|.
CASSLSRGMGNQPQHF
TGTGCCAGCAGTTTATCTCGGGGAATGGGCAATCAGCCCCAGCATTTT
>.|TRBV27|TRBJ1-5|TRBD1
CASSLRGQGANQPQHF
TGTGCCAGCAGTTTACGTGGGCAGGGGGCAAATCAGCCCCAGCATTTT
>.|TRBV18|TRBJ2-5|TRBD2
CASSRPFTGLAEETQYF
TGTGCCAGCTCACGCCCTTTTACGGGACTAGCGGAAGAGACCCAGTACTTC
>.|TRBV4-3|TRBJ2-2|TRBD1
CASSRAIGTGQGTGELFF
TGCGCCAGCAGCCGCGCGATTGGGACAGGGCAGGGCACCGGGGAGCTGTTTTTT
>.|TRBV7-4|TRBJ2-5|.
CASSLDGRETQYF
TGTGCCAGCAGCTTGGACGGCAGGGAGACCCAGTACTTC
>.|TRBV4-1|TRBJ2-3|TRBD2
CASSQGVLSGIGPDTQYF
TGCGCCAGCAGCCAAGGGGTTCTAAGCGGGATAGGGCCAGATACGCAGTATTTT
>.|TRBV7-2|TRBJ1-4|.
CASSLVGYTNEKLFF
TGTGCCAGCAGCTTAGTAGGGTATACTAATGAAAAACTGTTTTTT
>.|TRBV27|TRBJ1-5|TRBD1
CASRIQTGRDSNQPQHF
TGTGCCAGCAGGATTCAGACAGGGAGGGATAGCAATCAGCCCCAGCATTTT
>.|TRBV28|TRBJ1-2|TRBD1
CASSRQGPPSNYGYTF
TGTGCCAGCAGTCGACAGGGGCCACCTTCTAACTATGGCTACACCTTC
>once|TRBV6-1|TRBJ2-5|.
CASSGKFGAAGRQETQYF
TGTGCCAGCAGTGGAAAGTTTGGGGCAGCCGGAAGGCAAGAGACCCAGTACTTC
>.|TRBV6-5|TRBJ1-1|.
CASSYSAVTEAFF
TGTGCCAGCAGTTACTCGGCAGTCACTGAAGCTTTCTTT
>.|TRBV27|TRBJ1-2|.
CASSFLGGGREVGYTF
TGTGCCAGCAGTTTTCTTGGCGGGGGGCGGGAGGTTGGCTACACCTTC
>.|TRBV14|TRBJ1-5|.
CASSTSQVSNQPQHF
TGTGCCAGCAGCACAAGTCAGGTTAGCAATCAGCCCCAGCATTTT
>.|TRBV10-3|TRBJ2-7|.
CAISESIRFSLGSYEQYF
TGTGCCATCAGTGAGTCGATACGGTTTTCGCTCGGCTCCTACGAGCAGTACTTC
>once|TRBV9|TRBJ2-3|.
CASSVGWDTSGYTDTQYF
TGTGCCAGCAGCGTAGGCTGGGACACGTCGGGGTACACAGATACGCAGTATTTT
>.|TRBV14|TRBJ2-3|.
CASSQLLGGGAPNTQYF
TGTGCCAGCAGCCAACTCCTCGGGGGCGGGGCCCCAAATACGCAGTATTTT
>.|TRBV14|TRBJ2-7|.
CASSHPGGAEYF
TGTGCCAGCAGCCACCCAGGTGGCGCTGAGTACTTC
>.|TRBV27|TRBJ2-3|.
CASSPRRGDTQYF
TGTGCCAGCAGCCCTAGAAGGGGAGATACGCAGTATTTT
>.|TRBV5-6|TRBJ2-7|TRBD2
CASSFPGLAGDSYEQYF
TGTGCCAGCAGTTTTCCCGGACTAGCGGGAGATTCCTACGAGCAGTACTTC
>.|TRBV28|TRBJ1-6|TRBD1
CASSLDRGLDSPLHF
TGTGCCAGCAGTTTAGACAGGGGGCTAGATTCACCCCTCCACTTT
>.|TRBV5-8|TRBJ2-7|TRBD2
CASSYQGLATRSYEQYF
TGTGCCAGCAGCTATCAGGGACTAGCGACCCGCTCCTACGAGCAGTACTTC
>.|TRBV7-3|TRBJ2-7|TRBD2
CASSSLGLAGLDEQYF
TGTGCCAGCAGCTCCCTCGGGCTAGCGGGATTGGACGAGCAGTACTTC
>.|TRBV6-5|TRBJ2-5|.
CASSSSEGLWETQYF
TGTGCCAGCAGTTCCTCGGAGGGCCTATGGGAGACCCAGTACTTC
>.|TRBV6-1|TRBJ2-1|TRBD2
CASSEARRGAYNEQFF
TGTGCCAGCAGTGAAGCTAGGCGGGGGGCCTACAATGAGCAGTTCTTC
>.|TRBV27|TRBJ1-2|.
CASSLLPGRRYGYTF
TGTGCCAGCAGTTTACTGCCAGGGCGGCGCTATGGCTACACCTTC
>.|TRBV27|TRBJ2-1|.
CASSLSGVPYNEQFF
TGTGCCAGCAGTCTTTCAGGAGTGCCCTACAATGAGCAGTTCTTC
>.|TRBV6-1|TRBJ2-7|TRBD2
CASSETAGAPYEQYF
TGTGCCAGCAGTGAGACTGCGGGAGCCCCCTACGAGCAGTACTTC
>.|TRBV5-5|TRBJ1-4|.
CASSLRRTGLNEKLFF
TGTGCCAGCAGCTTGCGGAGGACGGGATTAAATGAAAAACTGTTTTTT
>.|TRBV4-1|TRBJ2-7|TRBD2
CASSQEGLAGAEGNEQYF
TGCGCCAGCAGCCAAGAAGGACTAGCGGGAGCCGAGGGGAACGAGCAGTACTTC
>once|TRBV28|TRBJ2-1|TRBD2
CASRIWARREGEDNEQFF
TGTGCCAGCAGGATTTGGGCTCGGCGGGAGGGGGAGGACAATGAGCAGTTCTTC
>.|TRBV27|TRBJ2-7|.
CASSLGTLSSEQYF
TGTGCCAGCAGCCTCGGGACCCTTTCGTCCGAGCAGTACTTC
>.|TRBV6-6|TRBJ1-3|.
CASTARSGNTIYF
TGTGCCAGCACAGCCCGCTCTGGAAACACCATATATTTT
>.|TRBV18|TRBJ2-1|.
CASSPPGNEQFF
TGTGCCAGCTCACCACCCGGGAATGAGCAGTTCTTC